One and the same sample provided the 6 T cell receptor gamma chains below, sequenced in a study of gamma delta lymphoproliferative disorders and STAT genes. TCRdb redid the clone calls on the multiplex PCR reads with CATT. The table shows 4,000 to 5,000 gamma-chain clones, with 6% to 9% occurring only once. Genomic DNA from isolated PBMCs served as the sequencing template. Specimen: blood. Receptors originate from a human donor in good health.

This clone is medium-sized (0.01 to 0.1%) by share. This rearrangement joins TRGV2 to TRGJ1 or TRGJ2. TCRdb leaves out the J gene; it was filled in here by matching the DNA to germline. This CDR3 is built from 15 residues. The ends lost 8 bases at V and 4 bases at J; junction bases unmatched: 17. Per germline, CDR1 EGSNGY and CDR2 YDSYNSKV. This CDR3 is CATSKRAHGYYKKLF. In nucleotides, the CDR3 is TGTGCCACCTCCAAACGGGCTCATGGGTATTATAAGAAACTCTTT.

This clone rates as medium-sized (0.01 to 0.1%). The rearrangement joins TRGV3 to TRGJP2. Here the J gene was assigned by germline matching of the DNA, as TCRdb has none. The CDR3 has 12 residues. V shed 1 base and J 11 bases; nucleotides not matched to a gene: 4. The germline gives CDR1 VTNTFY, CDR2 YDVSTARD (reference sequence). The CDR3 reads CATWDSAWIKTF. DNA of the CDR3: TGTGCCACCTGGGACAGCGCCTGGATCAAGACGTTT.

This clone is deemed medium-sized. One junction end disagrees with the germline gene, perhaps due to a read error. The CDR3 coding sequence is TGTGCTGCGTGTTGGGCGTATTATAAGAAACTCTTT. Translation: CAACWAYYKKLF. The chain couples TRGV10 to TRGJ1 or TRGJ2. No J segment appears in TCRdb, so it was assigned here by matching the sequence to germline. TRGV10 is an open reading frame whose function is uncertain. The CDR3 runs 12 residues.

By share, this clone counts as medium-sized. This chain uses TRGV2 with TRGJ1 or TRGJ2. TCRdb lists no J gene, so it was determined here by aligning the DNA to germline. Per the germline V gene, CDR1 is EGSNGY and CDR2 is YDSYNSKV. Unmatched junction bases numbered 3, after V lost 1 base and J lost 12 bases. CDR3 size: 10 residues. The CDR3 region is CATWDGPKLF. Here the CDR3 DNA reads TGTGCCACCTGGGACGGCCCGAAACTCTTT.

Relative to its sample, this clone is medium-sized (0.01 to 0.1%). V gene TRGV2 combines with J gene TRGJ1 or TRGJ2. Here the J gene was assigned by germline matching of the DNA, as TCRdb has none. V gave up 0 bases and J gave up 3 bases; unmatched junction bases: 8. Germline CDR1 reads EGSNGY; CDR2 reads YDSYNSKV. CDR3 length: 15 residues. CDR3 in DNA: TGTGCCACCTGGGACGGGCCGGGACTTTATTATAAGAAACTCTTT. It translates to CATWDGPGLYYKKLF.

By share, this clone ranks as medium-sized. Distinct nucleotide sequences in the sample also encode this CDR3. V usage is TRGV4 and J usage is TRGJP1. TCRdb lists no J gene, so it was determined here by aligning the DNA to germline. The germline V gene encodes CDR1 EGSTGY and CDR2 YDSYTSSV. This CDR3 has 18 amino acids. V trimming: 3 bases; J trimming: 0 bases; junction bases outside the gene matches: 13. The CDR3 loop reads CATWDKTKNNTTGWFKIF. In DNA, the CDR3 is TGTGCCACCTGGGATAAAACCAAAAACAATACCACTGGTTGGTTCAAGATATTT.